Presented here are 30 T cell receptor beta chains from one specimen sequenced in a study of beta chain features in type 1 diabetes. cDNA synthesis used the whole RNA isolate, giving expressed TCRB sequences. TCRdb keeps only in-frame clones here, not all; method: immunoSEQ multiplex PCR. The profile covers some 410,000 clones, with around 14% appearing a single time and 0.03% to 0.04% taken by the ten largest. The specimen sequenced was naive CD4+ T cells from blood. All receptors derive from a man aged 25 to 45 in good health.

The chain uses TRBV7-9 and TRBJ1-4; no firm D call. CDR3 length: 15 amino acids. Trimming pared 6 bases from V and 5 bases from J, leaving 16 bases between. Germline-derived CDR1 and CDR2 are SEHNR and FQNEAQ (reference sequence). The CDR3 DNA is TGTGCCAGCAGTATCTCAACCAACTCAAATGAAAAACTGTTTTTT. It translates to CASSISTNSNEKLFF.

There are a few counts of this clone. V and J are TRBV6-6 and TRBJ2-7; 8 bases map to TRBD1. V gave up 7 bases and J gave up 3 bases; unmatched junction bases: 2. This CDR3 has 12 amino acids. From germline, CDR1 is MNHNY and CDR2 SVGAGI (reference sequence). In DNA, the CDR3 is TGTGCCAGCACGGACAGGGACTACGAGCAGTACGTC. As protein: CASTDRDYEQYV.

V usage is TRBV29-1 and J usage is TRBJ2-1, with 10 bases that match TRBD2. The CDR3 spans 17 residues. Looked up from germline, CDR1 is SQVTM and CDR2 is ANQGSEA. With 1 base clipped from V and 2 bases from J, the junction kept 8 bases outside the gene matches. The DNA for the CDR3 is TGCAGCGTTGAAGGGGTGCTAGCGGGGGACCCCTACAATGAGCAGTTCTTC. Translating gives CSVEGVLAGDPYNEQFF.

This clone occurred a few times. This chain links TRBV7-9 with TRBJ1-2; no clear D gene. Germline loops: CDR1 SEHNR, CDR2 FQNEAQ (reference sequence). The CDR3 sequence is 14 residues long. Trimming took off 0 bases at V and 6 bases at J, with 11 bases between the two ends. In DNA form, the CDR3 reads TGTGCCAGCAGCTTAGCCGGAAGGGCCCATGGCTACACCTTC. Amino acid sequence: CASSLAGRAHGYTF.

V is TRBV6-7 and J is TRBJ2-7; a weak D match, TRBD1 (6 bases). TRBV6-7 is sorted into the ORF group, with uncertain function. V was pared by 7 bases and J by 2 bases, with 18 bases between. This CDR3 spans 15 amino acids. CDR3 DNA sequence: TGTGCCAGCAAGCCCTCTTGGCAGGGGACCTACGAGCAGTACTTC. Amino acids: CASKPSWQGTYEQYF.

The chain is built from TRBV14 and TRBJ1-6, with 8 bases identical to TRBD1. The CDR3 is 14 residues long. J gave up 6 bases and V 3 bases, and 1 base lay outside the gene matches. Germline V lookup: CDR1 SGHDN, CDR2 FVKESK. In DNA form, the CDR3 reads TGTGCCAGCAGCCACAGGGGGCTTAATTCACCCCTCCACTTT. This encodes CASSHRGLNSPLHF.

Only a few counts were recorded for this clone. The same CDR3 can be traced to other DNA sequences in this sample. The chain links TRBV29-1 to TRBJ2-3; 9 bases line up with TRBD1. This CDR3 contains 13 residues. V gave up 4 bases and J gave up 1 base; unmatched junction bases: 0. CDR1 SQVTM and CDR2 ANQGSEA come from the germline V gene. The CDR3 coding sequence is TGCAGCGTTGGACAGGGGGGCACAGATACGCAGTATTTT. Its protein is CSVGQGGTDTQYF.

J is TRBJ2-7 and V is TRBV10-3; the match to TRBD1 covers 7 bases. Trimming took 4 bases from V and 10 from J; bases not matched to a gene: 7. Germline lookup yields CDR1 ENHRY and CDR2 SYGVKD. This CDR3 has 12 amino acids. For the CDR3, the DNA is TGTGCCATCAGTGCAATGGACAGGTATCAGTACTTC. It encodes CAISAMDRYQYF.

This clone was picked up a small number of times. The chain combines TRBV29-1 with TRBJ2-5, with no clear D. Looked up from germline, CDR1 is SQVTM and CDR2 is ANQGSEA. V gave up 4 bases and J gave up 5 bases, with 14 bases separating them. CDR3 length: 13 residues. The CDR3 loop reads CSVAKAWVETQYF. Written as DNA, the CDR3 is TGCAGCGTTGCCAAGGCGTGGGTGGAGACCCAGTACTTC.

The table lists this clone with a few counts. This chain joins TRBV7-6 and TRBJ2-1; the D is unclear. The CDR3 runs to 15 residues. Germline V gene lookup returns CDR1 SGHVS and CDR2 FNYEAQ. V was pared by 5 bases and J by 5 bases, with 16 bases between. For the CDR3, the DNA is TGTGCCAGCAGCCCGTTCGGGCCAACCGACAATGAGCAGTTCTTC. As protein: CASSPFGPTDNEQFF.

The CDR3 reads CASRRGTYEGYTF. The CDR3 DNA reads TGTGCCAGCAGGCGCGGGACTTATGAGGGCTACACCTTC. The V gene is TRBV28, the J gene TRBJ1-2, with D perhaps TRBD1 (5 bases). With 6 bases removed from V and 8 bases from J, the gap between germline ends came to 16 bases. The V gene's germline CDR1 is MDHEN and CDR2 SYDVKM. The CDR3 extends over 13 amino acids.

The rearrangement uses TRBV28 and TRBJ2-7; D uncertain. The V and J ends lost 5 bases and 0 bases respectively, with 8 bases between them. CDR3 size: 13 residues. CDR1 and CDR2 (germline): MDHEN, SYDVKM. DNA for the CDR3: TGTGCCAGCAGTGAGGTAAGCTCCTACGAGCAGTACGTC. This gives the protein CASSEVSSYEQYV.

V gene TRBV6-5 combines with J gene TRBJ2-7; tentative D call: TRBD1 (5 bases). The CDR3 is 14 residues long. V lost 0 bases, J lost 2 bases, and 8 bases lay in between. Germline V gene lookup returns CDR1 MNHEY and CDR2 SVGAGI. The CDR3 loop reads CASSYSPDTYEQYF. CDR3 bases: TGTGCCAGCAGTTACTCCCCGGACACCTACGAGCAGTACTTC.

The V gene is TRBV6-1, the J gene TRBJ2-3, with TRBD1 matching 7 bases. Germline CDR1 is MNHNS and CDR2 is SASEGT. J gave up 2 bases and V 2 bases, and 1 base lay outside the gene matches. The CDR3 length is 14 residues. CDR3 in amino acids: CASSEQGDTDTQYF. The CDR3 nucleotides read TGTGCCAGCAGTGAACAGGGGGACACAGATACGCAGTATTTT.

The rearrangement links TRBV10-3 to TRBJ1-6; 8 bases align to TRBD1. The CDR3 covers 14 residues. The germline CDR1 and CDR2 sequences are ENHRY and SYGVKD. V dropped 2 bases and J dropped 8; count of bases not matched to a gene: 2. The DNA for the CDR3 is TGTGCCATCAGTGAGGGACAGGGCGATTCACCCCTCCACTTT. It specifies CAISEGQGDSPLHF.

V gene TRBV29-1 combines with J gene TRBJ2-7; D perhaps matches TRBD1 (6 bases). Looked up from germline, CDR1 is SQVTM and CDR2 is ANQGSEA. Trimming took 4 bases from V and 1 from J, leaving 14 bases between them. The CDR3 has 14 residues. Written as DNA, the CDR3 is TGCAGCGTTGGTATGAGGGGGAGTTCCTACGAGCAGTACTTC. Amino acid sequence: CSVGMRGSSYEQYF.

The V and J genes are TRBV9 and TRBJ2-3; the match to TRBD2 covers 9 bases. The germline V gene encodes CDR1 SGDLS and CDR2 YYNGEE. The CDR3 is 14 amino acids. V shed 7 bases and J 2 bases; nucleotides not matched to a gene: 5. In DNA, the CDR3 is TGTGCCAGCGCCGGGACTAGCCCCACAGATACGCAGTATTTT. It translates to CASAGTSPTDTQYF.

The chain uses TRBV2 and TRBJ2-7, with TRBD1 matching 11 bases. Germline CDR1 SNHLY, CDR2 FYNNEI. The CDR3 has 14 amino acids. V dropped 5 bases and J dropped 7; count of bases not matched to a gene: 7. Written as DNA, the CDR3 is TGTGCCAGCAGTCCGGGGACAGGGGGAGGTGAGCAGTACTTC. Encoded protein: CASSPGTGGGEQYF.

The table lists this clone with a few counts. V is TRBV5-6 and J is TRBJ2-5; D unresolved. Germline CDR1 SGHDT, CDR2 YYEEEE. This CDR3 is built from 13 residues. Trimming stripped 4 bases from V and 2 bases from J, with 9 bases between. The CDR3 DNA reads TGTGCCAGCAGCGCCATAGGGCAAGAGACCCAGTACTTC. It yields the protein CASSAIGQETQYF.

The chain carries TRBV6-5 and TRBJ2-5; D unresolved. The CDR3 length is 14 residues. CDR1 and CDR2 from the germline V gene are MNHEY and SVGAGI. Trimming cost V 0 bases and J 4 bases, with 9 bases left between them. The CDR3 sequence: CASSYSRQSETQYF. Written as DNA, the CDR3 is TGTGCCAGCAGTTACTCGAGGCAGTCAGAGACCCAGTACTTC.

This clone was seen a handful of times. The chain joins TRBV10-3 to TRBJ2-3; D uncertain. In germline, CDR1 is ENHRY, CDR2 SYGVKD. The CDR3 runs to 12 residues. The germline V and J ends were trimmed by 9 bases and 1 base, with 8 bases remaining between them. This CDR3 is CAMHSGTDTQYF. CDR3 coding DNA: TGTGCCATGCACTCGGGCACAGATACGCAGTATTTT.

This clone came up once. V is TRBV2 and J is TRBJ2-7; D is unresolved. Germline V gene lookup returns CDR1 SNHLY and CDR2 FYNNEI. V lost 1 base, J lost 2 bases, and 6 bases lay in between. CDR3 size: 13 residues. For the CDR3, the DNA is TGTGCCAGCAGTGAAGGGAGCACCTACGAGCAGTACGTC. Encoded protein: CASSEGSTYEQYV.

In its sample, this clone was seen a few times. The chain links TRBV27 to TRBJ2-7; D not certain. Germline lookup yields CDR1 MNHEY and CDR2 SMNVEV (reference sequence). The germline V and J ends were trimmed by 6 bases and 6 bases, with 15 bases remaining between them. This CDR3 is 13 amino acids long. CDR3: CASSSTQGSEQYV. As DNA, the CDR3 is TGTGCCAGCAGCTCTACTCAAGGATCCGAGCAGTACGTC.

This sequence joins TRBV6-5 and TRBJ1-1, with D unclear. Germline V gene data show CDR1 as MNHEY and CDR2 as SVGAGI. This CDR3 is built from 12 residues. Trimming shortened V by 6 bases and J by 4 bases, and 9 bases separated the two germline ends. The CDR3 protein is CASSQRSTEAFF. The DNA of the CDR3 is TGTGCCAGCAGCCAGAGGTCCACTGAAGCTTTCTTT.

This clone was seen a handful of times. V usage is TRBV5-1 and J usage is TRBJ2-2, with D uncertain. This CDR3 has 15 residues. CDR1 SGHRS and CDR2 YFSETQ come from the germline V gene. V dropped 7 bases and J dropped 4 bases, with 17 bases sitting between them. The CDR3 nucleotides are TGCGCCAGCCGACCCCCGGCGGATGGCACCGGGGAGCTGTTTTTT. This encodes CASRPPADGTGELFF.

The chain carries TRBV10-3 and TRBJ2-3; no definite D call. The germline V gene has CDR1 ENHRY and CDR2 SYGVKD. Trimming removed 3 bases from V and 6 bases from J, with 16 bases in between. The CDR3 sequence is 15 residues long. This CDR3 reads CAISDPGLIGDTQYF. For the CDR3, the DNA is TGTGCCATCAGTGACCCAGGCCTTATAGGGGATACGCAGTATTTT.

This clone showed up just a few times. The CDR3 DNA reads TGTGCCAGCAGCTCCTTTGTGGTGCAGACACACCGCCAAGAGACCCAGTACTTC. Protein: CASSSFVVQTHRQETQYF. The chain recombines TRBV7-9 with TRBJ2-5; no reliable D call. The CDR3 runs to 18 residues. V was clipped by 4 bases and J by 1 base, with 22 bases between them. Per germline, CDR1 SEHNR and CDR2 FQNEAQ (reference sequence). Looking up the rest from reference TRBV7-9 and TRBJ2-5 gives the full variable domain: DTGVSQNPRHKITKRGQNVTFRCDPISEHNRLYWYRQTLGQGPEFLTYFQNEAQLEKSRLLSDRFSAERPKGSFSTLEIQRTEQGDSAMYLCASSSFVVQTHRQETQYFGPGTRLLVL.

CDR3 residues: CASSPRGTAGETQYF. The CDR3 DNA is TGTGCCAGCAGCCCTAGGGGGACAGCAGGAGAGACCCAGTACTTC. The genes are TRBV11-2 and TRBJ2-5; TRBD1 matches 7 bases. Germline V lookup: CDR1 SGHAT, CDR2 FQNNGV. Germline trimming cut 5 bases from V and 4 bases from J; bases unmatched to any gene: 10. This CDR3 has 15 amino acids.

This clone was observed a few times. J is TRBJ2-7 and V is TRBV5-1; 8 nucleotides agree with TRBD2. The length of the CDR3 is 17 residues. Trimming at V came to 6 bases and at J to 1 base, leaving 15 bases not matched to a gene. Per the germline V gene, CDR1 is SGHRS and CDR2 is YFSETQ. The CDR3 is CASTPGGASGQSYEQYF. CDR3 DNA sequence: TGCGCCAGCACCCCGGGAGGGGCTTCGGGCCAGTCCTACGAGCAGTACTTC. Based on the CDR3 plus reference TRBV5-1 and TRBJ2-7, the full variable domain is KAGVTQTPRYLIKTRGQQVTLSCSPISGHRSVSWYQQTPGQGLQFLFEYFSETQRNKGNFPGRFSGRQFSNSRSEMNVSTLELGDSALYLCASTPGGASGQSYEQYFGPGTRLTVT.

There are a few counts of this clone. The CDR3 carries no conserved terminal phenylalanine or tryptophan, so it likely arises from a read error. It is unclear where the CDR3 begins or ends on the DNA, so no DNA is shown, and the CDR3 is as TCRdb lists it. The rearrangement links TRBV29-1 to TRBJ1-2; the D call TRBD1 from the table was never checked on the DNA. The V gene's germline CDR1 is SQVTM and CDR2 ANQGSEA. The CDR3 adds up to 8 amino acids, both ends counted. The CDR3 region is CSAGTVAI.